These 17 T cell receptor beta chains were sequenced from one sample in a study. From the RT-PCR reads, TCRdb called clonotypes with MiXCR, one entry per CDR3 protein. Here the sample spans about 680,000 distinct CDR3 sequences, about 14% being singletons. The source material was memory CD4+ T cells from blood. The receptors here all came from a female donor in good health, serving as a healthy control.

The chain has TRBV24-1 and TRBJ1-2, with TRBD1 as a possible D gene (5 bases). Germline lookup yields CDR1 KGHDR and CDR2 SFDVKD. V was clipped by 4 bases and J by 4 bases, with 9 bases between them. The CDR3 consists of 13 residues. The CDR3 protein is CATSENGGYGYTF. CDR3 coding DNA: TGTGCCACCAGTGAAAACGGGGGCTATGGCTACACCTTC.

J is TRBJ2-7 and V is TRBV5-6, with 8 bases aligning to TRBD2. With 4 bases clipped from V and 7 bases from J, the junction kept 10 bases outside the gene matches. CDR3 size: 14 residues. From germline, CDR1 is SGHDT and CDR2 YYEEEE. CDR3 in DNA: TGTGCCAGCAGCCCCACGGGAGGGCCGGGGGAGCAGTACTTC. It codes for CASSPTGGPGEQYF.

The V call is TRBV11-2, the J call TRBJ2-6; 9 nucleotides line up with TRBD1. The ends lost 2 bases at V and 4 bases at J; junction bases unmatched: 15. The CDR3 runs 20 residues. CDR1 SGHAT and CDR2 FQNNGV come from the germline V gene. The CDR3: CASSLRPGQGIAAGANVLTF. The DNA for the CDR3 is TGTGCCAGCAGCTTACGCCCGGGACAGGGTATTGCTGCAGGGGCCAACGTCCTGACTTTC.

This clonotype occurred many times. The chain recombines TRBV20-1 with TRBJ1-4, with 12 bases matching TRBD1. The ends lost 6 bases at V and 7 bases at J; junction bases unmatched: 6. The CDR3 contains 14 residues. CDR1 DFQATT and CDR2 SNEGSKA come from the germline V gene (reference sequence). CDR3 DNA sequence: TGCAGTGCCCTCGGGACAGGGGGCAGTGAAAAACTGTTTTTT. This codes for CSALGTGGSEKLFF.

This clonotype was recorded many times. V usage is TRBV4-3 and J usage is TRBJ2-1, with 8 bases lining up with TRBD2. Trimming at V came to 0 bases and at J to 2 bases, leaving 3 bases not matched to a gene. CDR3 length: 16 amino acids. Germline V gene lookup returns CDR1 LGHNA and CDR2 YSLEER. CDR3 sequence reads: CASSQETSGAYNEQFF. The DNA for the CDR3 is TGCGCCAGCAGCCAAGAAACTAGCGGAGCCTACAATGAGCAGTTCTTC.

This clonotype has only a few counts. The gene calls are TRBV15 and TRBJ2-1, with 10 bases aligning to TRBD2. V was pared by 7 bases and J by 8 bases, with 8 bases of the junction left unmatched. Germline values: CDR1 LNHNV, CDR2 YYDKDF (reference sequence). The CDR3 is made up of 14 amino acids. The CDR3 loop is CATKRLAGVYEQFF. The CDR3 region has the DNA TGTGCCACCAAGAGGCTAGCGGGAGTTTATGAGCAGTTCTTC.

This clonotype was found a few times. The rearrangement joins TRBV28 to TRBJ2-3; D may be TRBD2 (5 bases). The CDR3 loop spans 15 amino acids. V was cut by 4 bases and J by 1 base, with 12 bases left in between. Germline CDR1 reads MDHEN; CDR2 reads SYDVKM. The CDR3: CASSSGSGGTDTQYF. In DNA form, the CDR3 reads TGTGCCAGCAGTTCGGGGAGCGGAGGCACAGATACGCAGTATTTT.

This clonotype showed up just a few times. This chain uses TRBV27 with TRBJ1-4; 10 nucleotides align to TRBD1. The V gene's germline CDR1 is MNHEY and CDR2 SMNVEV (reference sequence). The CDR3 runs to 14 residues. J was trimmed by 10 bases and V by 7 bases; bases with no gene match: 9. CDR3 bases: TGTGCCAGCAATACCGGGACAGGGGATGGAAAACTGTTTTTT. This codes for CASNTGTGDGKLFF.

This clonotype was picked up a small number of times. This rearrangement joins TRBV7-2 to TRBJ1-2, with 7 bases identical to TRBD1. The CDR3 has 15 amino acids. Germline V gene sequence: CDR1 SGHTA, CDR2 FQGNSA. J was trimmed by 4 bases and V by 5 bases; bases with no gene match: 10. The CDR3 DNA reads TGTGCCAGCAGCCCACAGGGGTGGGGGGGCTATGGCTACACCTTC. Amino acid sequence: CASSPQGWGGYGYTF.

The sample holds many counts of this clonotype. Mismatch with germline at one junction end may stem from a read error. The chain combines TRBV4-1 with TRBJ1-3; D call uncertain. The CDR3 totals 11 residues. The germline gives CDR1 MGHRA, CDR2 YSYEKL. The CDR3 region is CASSQDSLRLF. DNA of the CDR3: TGCGCCAGCAGCCAAGATTCGTTGAGGCTGTTT.

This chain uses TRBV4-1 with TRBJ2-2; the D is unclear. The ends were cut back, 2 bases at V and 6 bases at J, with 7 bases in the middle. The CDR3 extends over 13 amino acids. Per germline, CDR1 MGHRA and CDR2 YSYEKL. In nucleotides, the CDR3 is TGCGCCAGCAGCCAAATTTTGGCCGGGGAGCTGTTTTTT. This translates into CASSQILAGELFF.

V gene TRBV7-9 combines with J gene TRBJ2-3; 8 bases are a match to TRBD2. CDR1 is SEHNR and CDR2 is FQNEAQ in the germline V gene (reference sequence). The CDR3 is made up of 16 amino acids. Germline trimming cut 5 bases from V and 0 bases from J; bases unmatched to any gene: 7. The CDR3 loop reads CASSDIAGSSTDTQYF. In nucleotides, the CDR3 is TGTGCCAGCAGCGACATAGCGGGGTCCAGCACAGATACGCAGTATTTT.

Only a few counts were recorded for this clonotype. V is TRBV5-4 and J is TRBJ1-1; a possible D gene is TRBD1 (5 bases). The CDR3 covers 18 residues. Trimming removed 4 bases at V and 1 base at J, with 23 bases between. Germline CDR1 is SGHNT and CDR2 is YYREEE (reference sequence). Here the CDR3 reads CASSQGPGRSGGNTEAFF. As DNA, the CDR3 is TGTGCCAGCAGCCAGGGACCGGGACGGAGCGGGGGGAACACTGAAGCTTTCTTT.

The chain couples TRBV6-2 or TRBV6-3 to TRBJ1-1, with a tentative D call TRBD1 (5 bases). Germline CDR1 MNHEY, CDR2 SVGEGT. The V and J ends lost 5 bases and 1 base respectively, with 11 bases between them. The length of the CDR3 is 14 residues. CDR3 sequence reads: CASSPLDKNTEAFF. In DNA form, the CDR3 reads TGTGCCAGCAGTCCATTGGACAAGAACACTGAAGCTTTCTTT.

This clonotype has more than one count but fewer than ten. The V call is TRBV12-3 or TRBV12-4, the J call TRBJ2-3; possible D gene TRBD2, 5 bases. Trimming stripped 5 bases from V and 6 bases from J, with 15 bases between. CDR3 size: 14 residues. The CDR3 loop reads CASSMSSMPDTQYF. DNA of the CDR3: TGTGCCAGCAGTATGTCTAGCATGCCCGATACGCAGTATTTT.

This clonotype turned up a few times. CDR3 DNA: TGTGCCAGCAGTTGGACAGACGTCTCTGGGGCCAACGTCCTGACTTTC. Translated: CASSWTDVSGANVLTF. V and J are TRBV6-2 or TRBV6-3 and TRBJ2-6, with D possibly TRBD1 on 6 matching bases. Trimming cost V 4 bases and J 0 bases, with 10 bases left between them. The CDR3 length is 16 residues. Looked up from germline, CDR1 is MNHEY and CDR2 is SVGEGT.

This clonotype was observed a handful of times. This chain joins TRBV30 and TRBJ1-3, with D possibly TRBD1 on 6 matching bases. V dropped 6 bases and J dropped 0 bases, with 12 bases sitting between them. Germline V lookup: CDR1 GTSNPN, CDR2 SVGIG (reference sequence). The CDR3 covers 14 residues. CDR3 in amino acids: CACPRGFSGNTIYF. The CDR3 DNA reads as TGTGCCTGCCCCAGGGGTTTCTCTGGAAACACCATATATTTT.